Shown below are 13 T cell receptor beta chains from a single sample sequenced in a study of T cell responses to AZD1222 COVID-19 vaccine. Profiled with immunoSEQ multiplex PCR; TCRdb holds only in-frame clones, not every one. The repertoire holds 55,000 to 70,000 clones, with roughly 90% as singletons. Here the sequenced sample was peripheral blood, taken on day 0 of AZD1222 vaccination. The receptors come from an adult in good health.

V gene TRBV2 combines with J gene TRBJ2-7; 7 positions match TRBD2. Germline CDR1 and CDR2: SNHLY and FYNNEI. The CDR3 is made up of 14 amino acids. The V and J ends lost 3 bases and 3 bases, in that order; junction bases with no gene match: 5. CDR3 sequence: CASSDTGTNYEQYF. In nucleotides, the CDR3 is TGTGCCAGCAGTGACACCGGGACTAACTACGAGCAGTACTTC.

In its sample, this clone was seen once. The chain links TRBV18 to TRBJ2-7; D remains unclear. Looked up from germline, CDR1 is KGHSH and CDR2 is LQKENI. The CDR3 length is 16 residues. Deletions cut 3 bases from V and 2 bases from J, with 17 bases between. CDR3 in DNA: TGTGCCAGCTCACCGACCACGGCAATACCCCCCTACGAGCAGTACTTC. It is translated as CASSPTTAIPPYEQYF.

The chain joins TRBV27 to TRBJ1-1; D gene unclear. This CDR3 region has 14 residues. With 1 base removed from V and 1 base from J, the gap between germline ends came to 7 bases. From germline, CDR1 is MNHEY and CDR2 SMNVEV (reference sequence). The CDR3: CASSLFSGNTEAFF. CDR3 DNA sequence: TGTGCCAGCAGTTTATTTTCCGGGAACACTGAAGCTTTCTTT.

As regards this clone: One junction end disagrees with the germline gene, perhaps due to a read error. The J gene is TRBJ1-2, the V gene TRBV19, with D perhaps matching TRBD1 (5 bases). Germline-derived CDR1 and CDR2 are LNHDA and SQIVND (reference sequence). There are 11 residues in the CDR3. In DNA, the CDR3 is TGCGCAAAGCAAGGGGCTCGGGGCTACACCTTC. Its protein is CAKQGARGYTF. Looking up the rest from reference TRBV19 and TRBJ1-2 gives the full variable domain: DGGITQSPKYLFRKEGQNVTLSCEQNLNHDAMYWYRQDPGQGLRLIYYSQIVNDFQKGDIAEGYSVSREKKESFPLTVTSAQKNPTAFYLCAKQGARGYTFGSGTRLTVV.

The rearrangement joins TRBV3-1 (or the pseudogene TRBV3-2) to TRBJ1-6; TRBD1 agrees at 8 bases. In germline, CDR1 is LGHDT, CDR2 YNNKEL (reference sequence). Losses at the gene ends were 4 bases for V and 10 bases for J; bases not matched to a gene: 12. The CDR3 covers 16 residues. The CDR3 is CASSLSTTGVRSPLHF. The CDR3 coding sequence is TGTGCCAGCAGCCTGTCAACGACAGGGGTAAGATCACCCCTCCACTTT.

This rearrangement joins TRBV7-8 to TRBJ2-2; 7 bases agree with TRBD2. CDR1 is SGHVS and CDR2 is FQNEAQ in the germline V gene. Trimming cost V 5 bases and J 2 bases; bases outside gene matches: 8. The CDR3 extends over 16 amino acids. DNA of the CDR3: TGTGCCAGCAGCCAGCCCCTAGCGGCTAACACCGGGGAGCTGTTTTTT. It encodes CASSQPLAANTGELFF.

The V gene is TRBV29-1, the J gene TRBJ2-7, with TRBD1 identical over 8 bases. CDR1 and CDR2 from the germline V gene are SQVTM and ANQGSEA. This CDR3 has 13 residues. The junction had 6 bases not matched to a gene; V was cut back by 6 bases and J by 2 bases. In DNA, the CDR3 is TGCAGCGTCGGCGGACAGGGAGCCTACGAGCAGTACTTC. This gives the protein CSVGGQGAYEQYF.

The genes are TRBV3-1 (or the pseudogene TRBV3-2) and TRBJ2-2; TRBD2 matches at 7 bases. V was clipped by 1 base and J by 5 bases; unmatched bases: 7. Germline V CDR1 and CDR2: LGHDT, YNNKEL (reference sequence). The CDR3 length is 16 residues. As DNA, the CDR3 is TGTGCCAGCAGCCAAGTTGCCAGCGGGGTAACCGGGGAGCTGTTTTTT. This gives the protein CASSQVASGVTGELFF.

This clone was seen once. V gene TRBV5-4 combines with J gene TRBJ2-1; D may be TRBD2 (5 bases). V lost 2 bases and J 0 bases, leaving 9 bases between the germline ends. This CDR3 is 15 amino acids long. Germline CDR1 and CDR2: SGHNT and YYREEE (reference sequence). The DNA for the CDR3 is TGTGCCAGCAGCTTAGGGCTAGCCTCCTACAATGAGCAGTTCTTC. Amino acid sequence: CASSLGLASYNEQFF.

The CDR3 sequence: CASSLTGPNEQFF. CDR3 DNA: TGTGCCAGCAGCTTAACAGGGCCGAATGAGCAGTTCTTC. The chain employs TRBV7-9 and TRBJ2-1, with D possibly TRBD1 on 6 matching bases. Deletions cut 2 bases from V and 7 bases from J, with 9 bases between. CDR1 and CDR2 from the germline V gene are SEHNR and FQNEAQ (reference sequence). CDR3 length equals 13 residues.

The chain combines TRBV27 with TRBJ1-6, with D perhaps matching TRBD1 (5 bases). The CDR3 runs 14 residues. Germline V gene sequence: CDR1 MNHEY, CDR2 SMNVEV (reference sequence). The ends were cut back, 3 bases at V and 14 bases at J, with 17 bases in the middle. CDR3 residues: CASSFRQNAGSLHF. The CDR3 bases are TGTGCCAGCAGTTTTCGACAGAACGCTGGGTCCCTCCACTTT.

The rearrangement uses TRBV5-1 and TRBJ1-5; 9 bases are shared with TRBD1. This CDR3 is 19 amino acids long. Germline CDR1 SGHRS, CDR2 YFSETQ. The J segment lost 0 bases and the V segment lost 4 bases, leaving 14 bases of the junction unmatched. CDR3 in DNA: TGCGCCAGCAGCCCCCAGGGGGACAGGGAGGGATATAGCAATCAGCCCCAGCATTTT. Translated, it gives CASSPQGDREGYSNQPQHF.

The gene calls are TRBV7-9 and TRBJ2-3; TRBD2 matches 7 bases. Trimming cost V 5 bases and J 3 bases; bases outside gene matches: 11. CDR1 is SEHNR and CDR2 is FQNEAQ in the germline V gene (reference sequence). This CDR3 region has 16 residues. CDR3 sequence reads: CASSGRYAGETDTQYF. The CDR3 region has the DNA TGTGCCAGCAGCGGAAGGTACGCGGGAGAAACAGATACGCAGTATTTT.